This T cell receptor (beta chain) was profiled in a study of vaccination effects on CD4 cells after COVID-19. Unmatched junction bases numbered 4, after V lost 4 bases and J lost 6 bases. This CDR3 is built from 14 residues. The germline V gene encodes CDR1 LNHDA and CDR2 SQIVND (reference sequence). A roughly 10-day culture period preceded the isolation of CD4+ T cells. Participants each got two BNT162b2 or mRNA-1273 vaccine doses. Only in-frame clones appear in the TCRdb table, and some are missing; sequencing was by immunoSEQ multiplex PCR. Of 47,000 or so clones in the sample, roughly three quarters were seen once. A remark on this clone: The antigen is undetermined.

This chain joins TRBV19 and TRBJ2-5, with 11 positions matching TRBD2. The sample here was CD4+ T cells from PBMCs cultured without peptide, taken after COVID-19 vaccination. This TCR was recovered from a human donor who received a COVID-19 vaccine. The CDR3 nucleotides are TGTGCCAGTAGTAAAACTAGCGGGAGACAGACCCAGTACTTC. This sequence encodes CASSKTSGRQTQYF.